The 28 T cell receptor beta chains given below trace back to one sample, sequenced in a study of PD-1 blockade in classical Hodgkin lymphoma. Some clones are missing from TCRdb's copy, which holds only in-frame ones; the method was immunoSEQ multiplex PCR. The sample lists some 90,000 clones, 78% occurring once. Time point: cycle 4 day 1 (C4D1), after less than 7 weeks of nivolumab. Relapse after autologous stem cell transplantation occurred in every patient, and brentuximab vedotin exposure varied. The sequences come from peripheral blood mononuclear cells (PBMCs), collected before the fourth cycle of nivolumab. The receptors originated from a human donor with classical Hodgkin lymphoma.

The CDR3 reads CASSLESTVVWYNEQFF. CDR3 DNA sequence: TGCGCCAGCAGCTTGGAGTCTACGGTCGTGTGGTACAATGAGCAGTTCTTC. The chain couples TRBV5-1 to TRBJ2-1, with D uncertain. The CDR3 loop spans 17 amino acids. CDR1 SGHRS and CDR2 YFSETQ come from the germline V gene. Trimming pared 0 bases from V and 4 bases from J, leaving 17 bases between.

This sequence joins TRBV27 and TRBJ2-1; 7 bases fit TRBD2. Unmatched junction bases numbered 12, after V lost 2 bases and J lost 5 bases. The germline V gene has CDR1 MNHEY and CDR2 SMNVEV (reference sequence). This CDR3 has 17 amino acids. CDR3 sequence (DNA): TGTGCCAGCAGTTTACCCCCAGGGAGGGCATACGACAATGAGCAGTTCTTC. Protein: CASSLPPGRAYDNEQFF.

In this sample, this clone turned up once. The chain carries TRBV11-1 and TRBJ1-1; 7 bases agree with TRBD1. V was pared by 5 bases and J by 4 bases, with 13 bases of the junction left unmatched. This CDR3 has 16 amino acids. Germline assignment: CDR1 SGHAT and CDR2 FQDESV (reference sequence). Written as DNA, the CDR3 is TGTGCCAGCAGCGCGATCCAGGGGGGGTTGGGCACTGAAGCTTTCTTT. Its translation is CASSAIQGGLGTEAFF.

The rearrangement joins TRBV19 to TRBJ1-6; D call uncertain. This CDR3 region has 17 residues. Germline V gene lookup returns CDR1 LNHDA and CDR2 SQIVND (reference sequence). V was clipped by 10 bases and J by 4 bases, with 23 bases between them. The CDR3 region is CATSGYGRGDYNSPLHF. CDR3 coding DNA: TGTGCCACTTCGGGTTACGGGAGAGGTGATTATAATTCACCCCTCCACTTT.

This clone was seen a few times. The chain recombines TRBV6-5 with TRBJ2-3; D might be TRBD1 or TRBD2, each matching 5 bases. This CDR3 is built from 15 residues. The germline V and J ends were trimmed by 6 bases and 6 bases, with 19 bases remaining between them. CDR1 is MNHEY and CDR2 is SVGAGI in the germline V gene. Here the CDR3 reads CASRLSGPSQDTQYF. The DNA for the CDR3 is TGTGCCAGCAGACTTTCGGGACCCTCCCAGGATACGCAGTATTTT.

The CDR3 sequence: CASSLAGEQYF. CDR3 sequence (DNA): TGTGCCAGCAGCTTGGCTGGCGAGCAGTACTTC. The chain uses TRBV5-6 and TRBJ2-7; D call uncertain. Trimming shortened V by 0 bases and J by 6 bases, and 4 bases separated the two germline ends. Germline V gene sequence: CDR1 SGHDT, CDR2 YYEEEE. The CDR3 has 11 residues. The full variable domain, in which reference TRBV5-6 and TRBJ2-7 provide the parts outside the CDR3, is DAGVTQSPTHLIKTRGQQVTLRCSPKSGHDTVSWYQQALGQGPQFIFQYYEEEERQRGNFPDRFSGHQFPNYSSELNVNALLLGDSALYLCASSLAGEQYFGPGTRLTVT.

CDR3 sequence (DNA): TGCGCCAGCAGCTTGATTCCAGGCGAGGCAGGCTACACCTTC. Translation gives CASSLIPGEAGYTF. This chain joins TRBV5-1 and TRBJ1-2; D call uncertain. The germline CDR1 and CDR2 sequences are SGHRS and YFSETQ. This CDR3 spans 14 amino acids. V dropped 1 base and J dropped 8 bases, with 15 bases sitting between them.

This sequence joins TRBV12-1 and TRBJ1-3; TRBD1 is the table's D call, not checked against the DNA. TRBV12-1 constitutes a pseudogene. The CDR3 sequence is 17 residues long. CDR3 sequence reads: CASSQTGGAGSGNTIYF. CDR3 bases: TGTGCCAGCAGCCAGACAGGGGGCGCGGGGTCTGGAAACACCATATATTTT.

The chain couples TRBV4-2 to TRBJ2-1, with D perhaps TRBD1 (5 bases). This CDR3 has 17 amino acids. Trimming took off 0 bases at V and 6 bases at J, with 18 bases between the two ends. CDR1 LGHNA and CDR2 YNFKEQ come from the germline V gene. The CDR3 sequence is CASSQDPQGSPSNEQFF. Here the CDR3 DNA reads TGTGCCAGCAGCCAAGATCCTCAGGGATCTCCCTCCAATGAGCAGTTCTTC.

Only one count was recorded for this clone. The chain carries TRBV9 and TRBJ1-4; no clear D gene. CDR1 is SGDLS and CDR2 is YYNGEE in the germline V gene. There are 15 residues in the CDR3. V lost 4 bases, J lost 8 bases, and 18 bases lay in between. CDR3: CASSPRTGLGEKLFF. The CDR3 DNA reads as TGTGCCAGCAGCCCCAGGACTGGTTTAGGGGAAAAACTGTTTTTT.

The chain has TRBV5-1 and TRBJ2-3, with D tentatively TRBD1 (6 bases). CDR3 length: 13 residues. Trimming pared 3 bases from V and 4 bases from J, leaving 9 bases between. Germline lookup yields CDR1 SGHRS and CDR2 YFSETQ. CDR3 coding DNA: TGCGCCAGCAGCTCTTACAGGGCAGATACGCAGTATTTT. Its translation is CASSSYRADTQYF.

Written as DNA, the CDR3 is TGCAGCGTCCCATCCTGGGGGGGACTACGCACAGATACGCAGTATTTT. Amino acids: CSVPSWGGLRTDTQYF. The chain links TRBV29-1 to TRBJ2-3; the match to TRBD2 covers 7 bases. Germline trimming cut 6 bases from V and 1 base from J; bases unmatched to any gene: 13. CDR3 size: 16 residues. Germline V gene data show CDR1 as SQVTM and CDR2 as ANQGSEA.

The chain couples TRBV29-1 to TRBJ2-5; tentatively, D is TRBD1 (5 bases). V was pared by 2 bases and J by 1 base, with 11 bases between. Germline V gene sequence: CDR1 SQVTM, CDR2 ANQGSEA. CDR3 length equals 14 residues. CDR3 sequence: CSVEFYRSQETQYF. The CDR3 DNA reads TGCAGCGTTGAATTTTACAGGAGCCAAGAGACCCAGTACTTC.

In DNA, the CDR3 is TGTGCCAGCAGTTTATATTCGACTAGCCAAGACCCAGATACGCAGTATTTT. Protein: CASSLYSTSQDPDTQYF. The chain couples TRBV27 to TRBJ2-3; 7 bases map to TRBD2. The CDR3 is made up of 17 amino acids. Germline lookup yields CDR1 MNHEY and CDR2 SMNVEV (reference sequence). The V and J ends lost 1 base and 4 bases, in that order; junction bases with no gene match: 11.

V is TRBV9 and J is TRBJ2-3; tentatively, D is TRBD1 or TRBD2 (6 bases each). Per germline, CDR1 SGDLS and CDR2 YYNGEE. Trimming stripped 3 bases from V and 5 bases from J, with 22 bases between. The CDR3 extends over 17 amino acids. The CDR3 here is CASSGRTQGGVRDTQYF. Written as DNA, the CDR3 is TGTGCCAGCAGCGGACGCACACAGGGCGGGGTGCGAGATACGCAGTATTTT.

The table lists this clone with a few counts. This sequence joins TRBV6-1 and TRBJ2-5, with 9 bases matching TRBD2. The CDR3 is made up of 14 amino acids. The germline V gene has CDR1 MNHNS and CDR2 SASEGT. J lost 0 bases, V lost 5 bases, and 1 base had no gene match. The CDR3 DNA reads TGTGCCAGCAGTAGCGGGGGGTACCAAGAGACCCAGTACTTC. Translation: CASSSGGYQETQYF.

The chain uses TRBV7-3 and TRBJ2-3; D uncertain. The V end was cut by 4 bases, the J end by 0 bases, with 8 bases between. The CDR3 length is 14 residues. CDR1 and CDR2 (germline): SGHTA, FQGTGA. The CDR3 loop is CASSSSHSTDTQYF. CDR3 bases: TGTGCCAGCAGCTCCTCCCATAGCACAGATACGCAGTATTTT.

This clone appeared once. This chain links TRBV30 with TRBJ2-5, with D maybe TRBD1 (6 bases). With 4 bases removed from V and 1 base from J, the gap between germline ends came to 13 bases. CDR1 is GTSNPN, CDR2 SVGIG, per germline (reference sequence). CDR3 length: 14 amino acids. The CDR3 region is CAWTPPQGQETQYF. The CDR3, as DNA: TGTGCCTGGACCCCACCACAGGGCCAAGAGACCCAGTACTTC. Full variable domain (outside the CDR3, taken from reference TRBV30 and TRBJ2-5): SQTIHQWPATLVQPVGSPLSLECTVEGTSNPNLYWYRQAAGRGLQLLFYSVGIGQISSEVPQNLSASRPQDRQFILSSKKLLLSDSGFYLCAWTPPQGQETQYFGPGTRLLVL.

A note on this clone: One end of the junction is discordant with germline, which a read error may explain. The chain joins TRBV10-3 to TRBJ2-3; the match to TRBD2 covers 7 bases. Germline CDR1 reads ENHRY; CDR2 reads SYGVKD. The CDR3 runs to 16 residues. This chain's CDR3 is CAISALAVSSTDAQYF. Written as DNA, the CDR3 is TGTGCCATCAGTGCTCTAGCGGTATCTAGCACAGATGCGCAGTATTTT.

The rearrangement uses TRBV5-4 and TRBJ2-5; 7 bases match TRBD2. This CDR3 comprises 16 residues. CDR1 is SGHNT, CDR2 YYREEE, per germline (reference sequence). The V gene end was trimmed by 0 bases and the J gene end by 1 base; junction bases not matched to a gene: 6. The DNA for the CDR3 is TGTGCCAGCAGCTTGGGGAGACTAGCCGGCCAAGAGACCCAGTACTTC. Amino acid sequence: CASSLGRLAGQETQYF.

The chain recombines TRBV19 with TRBJ2-2, with a weak D call TRBD2 (6 bases). The CDR3 runs to 14 residues. V lost 5 bases, J lost 2 bases, and 9 bases lay in between. The germline CDR1 and CDR2 sequences are LNHDA and SQIVND (reference sequence). In DNA form, the CDR3 reads TGTGCCAGTAGTCCGCGGGGAAACACCGGGGAGCTGTTTTTT. Translation: CASSPRGNTGELFF.

The chain links TRBV5-8 to TRBJ1-1, with D possibly TRBD1 on 5 matching bases. V shed 2 bases and J shed 4 bases, with 12 bases lying between them. Germline V gives CDR1 SGHTS, CDR2 YDEGEE. The CDR3 totals 14 residues. DNA for the CDR3: TGTGCCAGCAGCTTCGGTGGGGGAACCACTGAAGCTTTCTTT. It encodes CASSFGGGTTEAFF.

The chain uses TRBV19 and TRBJ2-3, with D perhaps matching TRBD2 (5 bases). Looked up from germline, CDR1 is LNHDA and CDR2 is SQIVND (reference sequence). Trimming took 3 bases from V and 4 from J, leaving 8 bases between them. This CDR3 is 13 amino acids long. Written as DNA, the CDR3 is TGTGCCAGTAGTATGGAGGAGTCAGATACGCAGTATTTT. This codes for CASSMEESDTQYF.

The chain carries TRBV6-5 and TRBJ2-5; D uncertain. This CDR3 is built from 13 residues. Looked up from germline, CDR1 is MNHEY and CDR2 is SVGAGI. V was shortened by 1 base and J by 4 bases, with 7 bases between the two germline ends. The CDR3 DNA follows: TGTGCCAGCAGTTACTTCCTGGGAGAGACCCAGTACTTC. Its protein product is CASSYFLGETQYF.

V is TRBV6-5 and J is TRBJ1-2; D may be TRBD1 (5 bases). In germline, CDR1 is MNHEY, CDR2 SVGAGI. V was shortened by 0 bases and J by 4 bases, with 9 bases between the two germline ends. The CDR3 sequence is 14 residues long. CDR3 loop: CASSYSGGGYGYTF. The CDR3, as DNA: TGTGCCAGCAGTTACTCGGGGGGGGGCTATGGCTACACCTTC.

Worth noting for this clone: The sample has other DNA sequences that encode this CDR3 too. This chain connects TRBV5-1 to TRBJ1-1; a possible D gene is TRBD1 (6 bases). Germline-derived CDR1 and CDR2 are SGHRS and YFSETQ. CDR3 length: 14 residues. V lost 4 bases, J lost 4 bases, and 14 bases lay in between. The DNA of the CDR3 is TGCGCCAGCAGCCCTACAGGGTTGGGCACTGAAGCTTTCTTT. It yields the protein CASSPTGLGTEAFF.

The chain uses TRBV6-5 and TRBJ2-7; D may be TRBD1 or TRBD2 (5 bases each). Trimming left V 2 bases short and J 3 bases short, with 14 bases between. Germline assignment: CDR1 MNHEY and CDR2 SVGAGI. The CDR3 covers 15 residues. CDR3 sequence (DNA): TGTGCCAGCAGTTACGGGACGGTTCAGCACTACGAGCAGTACTTC. Translated, it gives CASSYGTVQHYEQYF.

The rearrangement joins TRBV11-2 to TRBJ2-1; no firm D call. This CDR3 region has 14 residues. The V gene lost 0 bases and the J gene lost 4 bases, with 7 bases spanning the gap. Germline values: CDR1 SGHAT, CDR2 FQNNGV. The CDR3 coding sequence is TGTGCCAGCAGCTTAGACGTGGGATACAATGAGCAGTTCTTC. Translation gives CASSLDVGYNEQFF.